The 27 T cell receptor beta chains below come from one sample, sequenced in a study of cytomegalovirus exposure and HLA in healthy donors. This PCR relied on a set of 60 Vbeta primers and 13 Jbeta primers. Clones were read by immunoSEQ multiplex PCR, and TCRdb kept only the in-frame ones, dropping some. The sample lists 95,000 to 100,000 clones, about 70% occurring once. The sequenced sample was PBMCs. All receptors derive from a woman in her 40s in good health and CMV-seronegative.

This chain uses TRBV29-1 with TRBJ2-2; 9 bases match TRBD1. Germline V gene sequence: CDR1 SQVTM, CDR2 ANQGSEA. The junction had 7 bases not matched to a gene; V was cut back by 5 bases and J by 9 bases. This CDR3 is built from 13 residues. The DNA of the CDR3 is TGCAGCGTTCTCGGGACAGGGAGGAGGGAGCTGTTTTTT. Residues: CSVLGTGRRELFF.

This chain connects TRBV30 to TRBJ2-5, with TRBD1 matching 8 bases. There are 18 residues in the CDR3. With 0 bases clipped from V and 3 bases from J, the junction kept 15 bases outside the gene matches. The germline V gene has CDR1 GTSNPN and CDR2 SVGIG (reference sequence). The CDR3 DNA sequence: TGTGCCTGGAGTGTACTTTTAGGGACAGGAGCTCTGAAAGAGACCCAGTACTTC. This gives the protein CAWSVLLGTGALKETQYF.

This chain connects TRBV6-1 to TRBJ1-4; D is possibly TRBD1 (6 bases). The CDR3 sequence is 15 residues long. V lost 4 bases and J 7 bases, leaving 16 bases between the germline ends. Germline CDR1 and CDR2: MNHNS and SASEGT. In DNA, the CDR3 is TGTGCCAGCAGTGGGCCCGAAAGGGGGAGTGAAAAACTGTTTTTT. It encodes CASSGPERGSEKLFF.

The chain employs TRBV6-6 and TRBJ2-3; 7 nucleotides line up with TRBD2. The J segment lost 3 bases and the V segment lost 7 bases, leaving 7 bases of the junction unmatched. The CDR3 is 14 amino acids. Looked up from germline, CDR1 is MNHNY and CDR2 is SVGAGI (reference sequence). The CDR3 sequence: CASTWGGVTDTQYF. The CDR3 coding sequence is TGTGCCAGCACCTGGGGGGGGGTTACAGATACGCAGTATTTT.

The chain links TRBV15 to TRBJ2-7; TRBD2 matches 9 bases. The length of the CDR3 is 16 residues. Losses at the gene ends were 0 bases for V and 3 bases for J; bases not matched to a gene: 6. Germline V gene sequence: CDR1 LNHNV, CDR2 YYDKDF (reference sequence). The chain's CDR3 is CATSRDISGGIYEQYF. The CDR3 DNA reads as TGTGCCACCAGCAGAGATATAAGCGGGGGGATCTACGAGCAGTACTTC.

The chain carries TRBV11-2 and TRBJ1-1; D may be TRBD1 (5 bases). Per the germline V gene, CDR1 is SGHAT and CDR2 is FQNNGV. The CDR3 has 12 amino acids. With 4 bases removed from V and 9 bases from J, the gap between germline ends came to 12 bases. CDR3 residues: CASSSQGLKAFF. The CDR3 DNA is TGTGCCAGCAGCTCGCAGGGCCTTAAAGCTTTCTTT.

The J gene is TRBJ1-5, the V gene TRBV27, with D possibly TRBD1 on 5 matching bases. The V end lost 3 bases, the J end lost 7 bases, and 7 bases lay between the germline ends. The CDR3 is 12 residues long. CDR1 is MNHEY and CDR2 is SMNVEV in the germline V gene (reference sequence). The CDR3, as DNA: TGTGCCAGCAGTTTGCGGGGGCAGCCCCAGCATTTT. It yields the protein CASSLRGQPQHF.

For the CDR3, the DNA is TGTGCCAGCAGGTCTTCTCAAGGGGGTTCTCGAAGCTACACCTTC. It codes for CASRSSQGGSRSYTF. J is TRBJ1-2 and V is TRBV7-2; tentative D call: TRBD1 (6 bases). CDR3 size: 15 residues. Germline CDR1 reads SGHTA; CDR2 reads FQGNSA. Deletions cut 6 bases from V and 9 bases from J, with 23 bases between.

This clone was seen once. The CDR3 DNA follows: TGTGCCAGCAAAAATAAGGAGGGACAGCCCCAGCATTTT. It encodes CASKNKEGQPQHF. V is TRBV6-6 and J is TRBJ1-5; no firm D call. CDR3 size: 13 residues. V dropped 7 bases and J dropped 7 bases, with 14 bases sitting between them. CDR1 and CDR2 (germline): MNHNY, SVGAGI (reference sequence).

This rearrangement joins TRBV7-9 to TRBJ1-1, with D possibly being TRBD1 (5 bases). The V gene's germline CDR1 is SEHNR and CDR2 FQNEAQ (reference sequence). The CDR3 length is 11 residues. Deletions cut 5 bases from V and 7 bases from J, with 8 bases between. CDR3 coding DNA: TGTGCCAGCAGCCCGACAGTTGAAGCTTTCTTT. It translates to CASSPTVEAFF.

This clone occurred a few times. The chain has TRBV28 and TRBJ1-5; TRBD1 might be the D (6 bases). CDR1 is MDHEN, CDR2 SYDVKM, per germline. V gave up 1 base and J gave up 2 bases, with 9 bases separating them. CDR3 length equals 15 residues. The CDR3, as DNA: TGTGCCAGCAGTTTATCCGCAGGGGGCAATCAGCCCCAGCATTTT. Its protein is CASSLSAGGNQPQHF.

The rearrangement links TRBV7-2 to TRBJ1-1, with D unclear. Germline V gives CDR1 SGHTA, CDR2 FQGNSA. CDR3 size: 15 residues. V lost 5 bases and J lost 1, with 14 bases in between. CDR3 sequence (DNA): TGTGCCAGCAGCCCCATCAACAGCTGGAACACTGAAGCTTTCTTT. Residues: CASSPINSWNTEAFF.

This chain connects TRBV18 to TRBJ2-7; the match to TRBD2 covers 16 bases. The trim removed 3 bases at V and 0 bases at J, leaving 14 bases unmatched. The CDR3 is 21 amino acids. Per the germline V gene, CDR1 is KGHSH and CDR2 is LQKENI. This CDR3 reads CASSPVPSVGTSGRASYEQYF. The CDR3 DNA reads as TGTGCCAGCTCACCGGTCCCTTCGGTCGGGACTAGCGGGAGGGCCTCCTACGAGCAGTACTTC.

The gene calls are TRBV10-1 and TRBJ2-5; 13 nucleotides line up with TRBD2. Unmatched junction bases numbered 4, after V lost 4 bases and J lost 2 bases. CDR3 length: 16 amino acids. Per germline, CDR1 WNHNN and CDR2 SYGVQD (reference sequence). Written as DNA, the CDR3 is TGCGCCAGCAGTGCGGGACTAGCGGGGCTACAAGAGACCCAGTACTTC. Translating gives CASSAGLAGLQETQYF.

This clone was seen a handful of times. This chain links TRBV6-1 with TRBJ2-7; TRBD1 agrees at 12 bases. CDR3 size: 15 residues. Trimming took 6 bases from V and 5 from J; bases not matched to a gene: 8. CDR1 and CDR2 from the germline V gene are MNHNS and SASEGT. Here the CDR3 DNA reads TGTGCCAGCAGGATCCCGGGACAGGGGGCCGACGAGCAGTACTTC. It specifies CASRIPGQGADEQYF.

The table lists this clone with a few counts. The junction departs from germline at one end; a sequencing error may be responsible. The chain employs TRBV5-4 and TRBJ2-7, with TRBD2 as a possible D gene (6 bases). CDR1 SGHNT and CDR2 YYREEE come from the germline V gene (reference sequence). This CDR3 is 14 amino acids long. The CDR3 DNA reads TGCGCCAGCAGCCAAGGCGAGGGGAGGTACGAGCAGTACTTC. Translated, it gives CASSQGEGRYEQYF.

V and J are TRBV2 and TRBJ1-2; TRBD1 aligns across 7 bases. The CDR3 totals 17 residues. Germline-derived CDR1 and CDR2 are SNHLY and FYNNEI. V shed 0 bases, J shed 8 bases, and the junction held 15 bases outside the gene matches. The chain's CDR3 is CASSEAPVRGKGAGYTF. For the CDR3, the DNA is TGTGCCAGCAGTGAAGCCCCTGTACGGGGTAAGGGGGCAGGCTACACCTTC.

V gene TRBV19 combines with J gene TRBJ2-5, with D perhaps matching TRBD2 (6 bases). V lost 6 bases to trimming and J lost 5 bases, with 19 bases between them. From germline, CDR1 is LNHDA and CDR2 SQIVND (reference sequence). The CDR3 consists of 15 residues. This chain's CDR3 is CASSRWGVASETQYF. DNA of the CDR3: TGTGCCAGTAGCCGCTGGGGGGTTGCTTCGGAGACCCAGTACTTC.

For the CDR3, the DNA is TGTGCCAGCGGCTCGGGACAGGGTATGTTTGAGCAGTTCTTC. It yields the protein CASGSGQGMFEQFF. V usage is TRBV6-1 and J usage is TRBJ2-1; TRBD1 aligns across 9 bases. This CDR3 spans 14 amino acids. J lost 9 bases, V lost 8 bases, and 11 bases had no gene match. Germline lookup yields CDR1 MNHNS and CDR2 SASEGT.

This clone was picked up a small number of times. The rearrangement uses TRBV11-2 and TRBJ2-7; the match to TRBD1 covers 7 bases. Trimming at V came to 5 bases and at J to 5 bases, leaving 3 bases not matched to a gene. This CDR3 comprises 12 residues. CDR1 is SGHAT and CDR2 is FQNNGV in the germline V gene. The CDR3: CASSTGDDEQYF. CDR3 coding DNA: TGTGCCAGCAGCACAGGGGACGACGAGCAGTACTTC.

The J gene is TRBJ2-5, the V gene TRBV4-2; 9 nucleotides match TRBD2. The V gene end was trimmed by 3 bases and the J gene end by 5 bases; junction bases not matched to a gene: 7. The CDR3 spans 15 residues. CDR1 LGHNA and CDR2 YNFKEQ come from the germline V gene. The CDR3 is CASSHFSGGPETQYF. DNA of the CDR3: TGTGCCAGCAGCCACTTTAGCGGGGGCCCCGAGACCCAGTACTTC.

The gene calls are TRBV6-5 and TRBJ2-1, with D possibly being TRBD2 (6 bases). Germline loops: CDR1 MNHEY, CDR2 SVGAGI. The CDR3 has 14 residues. V lost 6 bases and J lost 8, with 17 bases in between. The CDR3 spells CASSPPGVRHEQFF. The CDR3 DNA is TGTGCCAGCAGCCCACCGGGGGTAAGGCATGAGCAGTTCTTC.

This chain links TRBV15 with TRBJ2-2; a possible D gene is TRBD2 (6 bases). CDR1 is LNHNV and CDR2 is YYDKDF in the germline V gene (reference sequence). This CDR3 is 15 amino acids long. V was trimmed by 1 base and J by 3 bases, leaving 9 bases between them. The CDR3, as DNA: TGTGCCACCAGCAGAGTCAGGGAGGACACCGGGGAGCTGTTTTTT. As protein: CATSRVREDTGELFF.

This chain links TRBV14 with TRBJ2-2; a possible D gene is TRBD1 (6 bases). Per the germline V gene, CDR1 is SGHDN and CDR2 is FVKESK. V was pared by 2 bases and J by 3 bases, with 13 bases between. This CDR3 comprises 16 residues. The CDR3 DNA sequence: TGTGCCAGCAGCCAACTAGGAACAGGGTACACCGGGGAGCTGTTTTTT. This sequence encodes CASSQLGTGYTGELFF.

This clone showed up just a few times. This chain links TRBV27 with TRBJ1-2; D uncertain. Trimming pared 1 base from V and 6 bases from J, leaving 9 bases between. Germline V gene data show CDR1 as MNHEY and CDR2 as SMNVEV (reference sequence). The length of the CDR3 is 13 residues. CDR3 protein: CASSLLGRDGYTF. CDR3 bases: TGTGCCAGCAGTTTATTAGGCCGGGATGGCTACACCTTC.

The J gene is TRBJ1-3, the V gene TRBV4-3, with D tentatively TRBD1 (5 bases). Germline CDR1 reads LGHNA; CDR2 reads YSLEER. The CDR3 has 15 residues. V lost 1 base to trimming and J lost 4 bases, with 11 bases between them. CDR3 DNA: TGCGCCAGCAGCCAAGCGGGAGGGGTGGGAAACACCATATATTTT. It specifies CASSQAGGVGNTIYF.

J is TRBJ2-5 and V is TRBV28; 7 bases are a match to TRBD1. V dropped 6 bases and J dropped 2; count of bases not matched to a gene: 6. The CDR3 runs to 14 residues. CDR1 MDHEN and CDR2 SYDVKM come from the germline V gene. The CDR3 DNA reads TGTGCCAGCAGGACAGGGCTCTCTCAAGAGACCCAGTACTTC. This gives the protein CASRTGLSQETQYF.